This T cell receptor beta chain came from a study of CD8+CD57+ T cells in acquired aplastic anemia. This CDR3 is 11 amino acids long. Trimming took off 5 bases at V and 2 bases at J, with 4 bases between the two ends. In germline, CDR1 is SGHVT, CDR2 SQSDAQ. Template material for TCR beta VDJ and CDR3 profiling consisted of genomic DNA. TCRdb passed the reads through MiXCR, listing each CDR3 protein once. The sample has some 64,000 distinct CDR3 sequences, less than 65% seen once; the top ten hold under 2.5%. By its share, this clonotype is medium-sized. The chain employs TRBV7-4 and TRBJ2-7; D gene ambiguous. This TCR was recovered from a human donor in good health, serving as a control. The sequenced sample was sorted CD4+, CD8+, or CD8+CD57+ T cells (not recorded which) from PBMCs. The CDR3 protein is CASSQPYEQYF. The DNA for the CDR3 is TGTGCCAGCAGCCAGCCCTACGAGCAGTACTTC.